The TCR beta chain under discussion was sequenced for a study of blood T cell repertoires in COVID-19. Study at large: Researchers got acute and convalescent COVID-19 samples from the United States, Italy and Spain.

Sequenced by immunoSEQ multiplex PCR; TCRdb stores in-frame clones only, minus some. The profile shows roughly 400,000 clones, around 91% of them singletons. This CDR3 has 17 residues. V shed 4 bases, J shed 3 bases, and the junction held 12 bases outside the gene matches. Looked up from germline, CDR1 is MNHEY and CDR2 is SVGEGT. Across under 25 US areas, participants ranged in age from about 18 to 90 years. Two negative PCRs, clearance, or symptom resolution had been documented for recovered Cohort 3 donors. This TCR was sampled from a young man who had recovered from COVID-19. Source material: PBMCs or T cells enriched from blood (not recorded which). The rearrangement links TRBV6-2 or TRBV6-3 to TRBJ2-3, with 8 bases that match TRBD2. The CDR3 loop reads CASSSPRQAGETDTQYF. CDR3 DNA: TGTGCCAGCAGTTCACCTAGGCAAGCGGGAGAAACAGATACGCAGTATTTT.